The entry below describes one TCR beta chain. This table comes from immunoSEQ multiplex PCR, and its TCRdb copy is limited to in-frame clones, with some not included. The sample holds tens of thousands of clones; 93% are singletons and the top ten take more than 1.5%. These data belong to a study of T cell changes during pregnancy in multiple sclerosis. V shed 4 bases and J 6 bases; nucleotides not matched to a gene: 5. CDR3 length equals 12 residues. The germline gives CDR1 SQVTM, CDR2 ANQGSEA. This sequence originates from a female donor with multiple sclerosis, enrolled in a pregnancy study. The V call is TRBV29-1, the J call TRBJ2-7; 8 nucleotides line up with TRBD2. The sample consisted of peripheral blood, taken after pregnancy. CDR3 in DNA: TGCAGCGTTGGGCTAGCGGGTTTCGAGCAGTACTTC. Translating it yields CSVGLAGFEQYF.